This TCR beta chain was identified in a study of T cell responses to AZD1222 COVID-19 vaccine (dated by TCRdb to the early 2020s). Some background on the complete study: A total of 230 to 250 trial participants underwent TCR sequencing, of whom some 200 had received two doses of AZD1222 and around 25 had received two doses of the MenACWY control vaccine. Trial participants were enrolled by age into subgroups of 18-55, 56-69 and 70-plus years, and 148, 28 and 57 TCR-sequenced participants, respectively, were included in these subgroups.

The time point label, as the study defines it: about 28 days (+/-7) after the second vaccine dose. AZD1222 recipients given second doses at about 4 weeks or at about 12 weeks were pooled, since spike-specific TCR depth and breadth were not found to differ between the two schedules. Samples from vaccinated people were obtained from the UK trials COV001 and COV002, which included a single-blind randomized controlled phase 2/3 trial of AZD1222 (ChAdOx1 nCoV-19) in healthy adults. For TCRbeta chain sequencing, PBMC samples were collected from trial participants at day 0 and at day 28 after the second dose. V drops 5 bases and J drops 0 bases, leaving 20 bases in between. Reading the germline V gene (reference sequence) gives CDR1 LGHDT and CDR2 YNNKEL. Taken from cysteine to phenylalanine, the CDR3 has 19 residues. The DNA shown is the 57-base CDR3, in frame from base 1. In regard to this clone: Its antigen has not been determined. No base quality information exists; no much larger clone differs at one position.

Paper-wide results and their limitations: The 56-69-year group was small, and its depth increase did not reach significance, likely because of low power. A significant rise in spike-specific TCR breadth and depth was observed after two AZD1222 doses relative to day 0 and relative to MenACWY recipients. Only five to seven AZD1222 recipients were SARS-CoV-2 seropositive at baseline, limiting conclusions about previously exposed vaccinees. Reportedly, close to half of the unique spike-specific TCRs recognized epitopes lying outside the regions that are mutated in the B.1.351 and B.1.1.7 variants. CD4 TCRs associated with the vaccine covered the entire spike protein, and the dominant responses were in regions 160-218 and 743-854. No day 14 peak-response samples were available, so repertoires were characterized only after the peak T cell response. Participants were mostly white British and included more females than males, and it was suggested by the authors that clonal diversity may have been underestimated.

The CDR3 regions of human TCRbeta chains were subjected to immunosequencing. On the study's bioinformatics: Repertoire TCRs were matched against a reference library of SARS-CoV-2-specific TCRs generated with the MIRA antigen-specificity platform. Breadth was defined as the fraction of unique TCRs that were SARS-CoV-2-associated, and depth was defined as the fraction of total T cells that were SARS-CoV-2-associated. Each spike-specific TCR was assigned to its reactive spike region and to a CD4 or CD8 class using the MIRA data. Log10-transformed breadth and depth values were compared by one-way ANOVA with Sidak's multiple comparisons tests. Entries here come from immuneACCESS through TCRdb and include only in-frame sequences with V and J called. Some clones fail to appear in such tables; in the studies checked, an unresolved V gene covers under half of the shortfall, and the cause of the remainder is unknown. Clone size and the V and J calls come from that table; the DNA yielded D and trimming. A total of around 85,000 clones appear in this sample, 85% to 90% of them only once. Around 1.4% of the sample comes from the top ten.

This material consisted of peripheral blood, taken 28 days after the second AZD1222 dose. The chain employs TRBV3-1 (or the pseudogene TRBV3-2) and TRBJ1-6; the D gene is perhaps TRBD1, on 6 matching bases. The TCR sequence derives from an adult who received the AZD1222 COVID-19 vaccine. The CDR3 reads as follows: CASSEEVRGASSYNSPLHF. The DNA sequence is TGTGCCAGCAGCGAGGAGGTCCGGGGGGCAAGCTCCTATAATTCACCCCTCCACTTT.